What follows are 21 T cell receptor beta chains derived from one specimen sequenced in a study of shared clonotypes between healthy human individuals. Profiling relied on immunoSEQ multiplex PCR, and the TCRdb table lists in-frame clones only, not all of them. The sample yields over a million clones, around 78% seen once. What was sequenced was memory CD4+ T cells from PBMCs. Described subset: CD45RA-negative fraction. The receptor source for this set is a man between 18 and 35 years old in good health. Some clones in this sample may be carry-over from other donors' samples.

Turning to this clone: A read error may explain this, as a much larger clone is one base away. The sample carries other DNA sequences with the same CDR3. The J gene is TRBJ2-3, the V gene TRBV5-4; 10 bases are shared with TRBD2. In germline, CDR1 is SGHNT, CDR2 YYREEE (reference sequence). V lost 4 bases to trimming and J lost 1 base; unmatched junction nucleotides: 3. This CDR3 is built from 15 residues. DNA of the CDR3: TGTGCCAGCAGCCGCGGGACTAGCGGCACAGATACGCAGTATTTT. It codes for CASSRGTSGTDTQYF.

The J gene is TRBJ2-5, the V gene TRBV6-1, with TRBD2 matching over 10 bases. V shed 3 bases, J shed 2 bases, and the junction held 12 bases outside the gene matches. Per germline, CDR1 MNHNS and CDR2 SASEGT. The CDR3 has 18 residues. This CDR3 is CASSDYLDTSGNQETQYF. DNA of the CDR3: TGTGCCAGCAGTGACTACCTCGACACTAGCGGGAATCAAGAGACCCAGTACTTC.

This chain uses TRBV18 with TRBJ2-7; maybe TRBD1 (6 bases). Germline CDR1 is KGHSH and CDR2 is LQKENI. The CDR3 loop spans 13 amino acids. V was pared by 5 bases and J by 1 base, with 9 bases between. CDR3 in DNA: TGTGCCAGCTCAACTGGACAGTCCTACGAGCAGTACTTC. This codes for CASSTGQSYEQYF.

V usage is TRBV29-1 and J usage is TRBJ2-3, with 9 bases fitting TRBD1. Germline V gene data show CDR1 as SQVTM and CDR2 as ANQGSEA. The J segment lost 2 bases and the V segment lost 3 bases, leaving 6 bases of the junction unmatched. This CDR3 region has 15 residues. This CDR3 reads CSVEGGTGNTDTQYF. Written as DNA, the CDR3 is TGCAGCGTTGAGGGCGGGACAGGGAACACAGATACGCAGTATTTT.

The chain is built from TRBV5-1 and TRBJ2-7; TRBD2 matches at 8 bases. J lost 6 bases, V lost 5 bases, and 19 bases had no gene match. The CDR3 loop spans 17 amino acids. Germline V gene sequence: CDR1 SGHRS, CDR2 YFSETQ. CDR3 protein: CASSLKPLGGARAEQYF. In nucleotides, the CDR3 is TGCGCCAGCAGTTTAAAGCCCCTCGGGGGGGCGCGGGCCGAGCAGTACTTC.

This sequence joins TRBV25-1 and TRBJ1-6; TRBD1 might be the D (5 bases). The V and J ends lost 6 bases and 10 bases respectively, with 13 bases between them. Germline V gene lookup returns CDR1 MGHDK and CDR2 SYGVNS. The CDR3 is made up of 13 amino acids. The CDR3 is CASRIRGDSPLHF. The DNA for the CDR3 is TGTGCCAGCAGGATCCGAGGGGACTCACCCCTCCACTTT. Together with reference TRBV25-1 and TRBJ1-6, the CDR3 gives the full variable domain: EADIYQTPRYLVIGTGKKITLECSQTMGHDKMYWYQQDPGMELHLIHYSYGVNSTEKGDLSSESTVSRIRTEHFPLTLESARPSHTSQYLCASRIRGDSPLHFGNGTRLTVT.

This clone occurred a few times. The gene calls are TRBV7-9 and TRBJ2-3; 11 bases are a match to TRBD2. J was trimmed by 6 bases and V by 4 bases; bases with no gene match: 6. CDR1 is SEHNR, CDR2 FQNEAQ, per germline (reference sequence). This CDR3 contains 15 residues. CDR3 amino acids: CASSSGTSGGDTQYF. The CDR3, as DNA: TGTGCCAGCAGCTCGGGGACTAGCGGAGGGGATACGCAGTATTTT. Full variable domain (rest looked up from reference TRBV7-9 and TRBJ2-3): DTGVSQNPRHKITKRGQNVTFRCDPISEHNRLYWYRQTLGQGPEFLTYFQNEAQLEKSRLLSDRFSAERPKGSFSTLEIQRTEQGDSAMYLCASSSGTSGGDTQYFGPGTRLTVL.

The V gene is TRBV5-1, the J gene TRBJ1-3; D unresolved. The V and J ends lost 0 bases and 4 bases respectively, with 8 bases between them. The CDR3 totals 14 residues. Looked up from germline, CDR1 is SGHRS and CDR2 is YFSETQ. Here the CDR3 reads CASSLAGRGNTIYF. The CDR3 DNA follows: TGCGCCAGCAGCTTGGCGGGCCGAGGAAACACCATATATTTT.

The V gene is TRBV5-1, the J gene TRBJ2-7; 7 bases map to TRBD1. This CDR3 is built from 13 residues. V shed 1 base, J shed 3 bases, and the junction held 1 base outside the gene matches. CDR1 SGHRS and CDR2 YFSETQ come from the germline V gene. The CDR3 loop is CASSLTGDYEQYF. CDR3 coding DNA: TGCGCCAGCAGCTTGACAGGGGACTACGAGCAGTACTTC.

The chain employs TRBV4-3 and TRBJ2-4; 10 nucleotides match TRBD2. The CDR3 has 15 residues. Per germline, CDR1 LGHNA and CDR2 YSLEER. The V gene end was trimmed by 4 bases and the J gene end by 8 bases; junction bases not matched to a gene: 8. This CDR3 reads CASSPTAGGPDIQYF. CDR3 nucleotide sequence: TGCGCCAGCAGCCCGACAGCGGGAGGGCCGGACATTCAGTACTTC.

Note on this clone: This same CDR3 is encoded by further DNA sequences in the sample. The chain has TRBV2 and TRBJ1-2; a weak D match, TRBD1 (5 bases). CDR1 SNHLY and CDR2 FYNNEI come from the germline V gene. V lost 6 bases to trimming and J lost 2 bases, with 7 bases between them. The CDR3 is 12 residues long. CDR3 nucleotides: TGTGCCAGCAGGCGGGACAACTATGGCTACACCTTC. This gives the protein CASRRDNYGYTF.

This clone was picked up one time. The CDR3 loop reads CASSLQSSETQYF. CDR3 sequence (DNA): TGTGCCAGCAGCTTACAGTCCTCGGAGACCCAGTACTTC. The V and J genes are TRBV7-3 and TRBJ2-5, with D hard to call. Germline CDR1 reads SGHTA; CDR2 reads FQGTGA. V gave up 2 bases and J gave up 5 bases, with 9 bases separating them. The CDR3 is 13 residues long.

The gene calls are TRBV28 and TRBJ2-1; 8 bases are shared with TRBD1. Germline V gene lookup returns CDR1 MDHEN and CDR2 SYDVKM. J lost 2 bases, V lost 4 bases, and 7 bases had no gene match. CDR3 length: 16 amino acids. The chain's CDR3 is CASSSPGQGTYNEQFF. The CDR3 nucleotides are TGTGCCAGCAGTTCCCCTGGACAGGGTACCTACAATGAGCAGTTCTTC.

A few counts support this clone. The rearrangement links TRBV29-1 to TRBJ1-3; D ambiguous. V was shortened by 6 bases and J by 0 bases, with 15 bases between the two germline ends. The CDR3 loop spans 15 amino acids. CDR1 is SQVTM and CDR2 is ANQGSEA in the germline V gene. The CDR3 region has the DNA TGCAGCGTGGGCCATCGCGGCCACTCTGGAAACACCATATATTTT. It yields the protein CSVGHRGHSGNTIYF.

This clone has a handful of counts. It may be a read error: a sequence one base away is much more abundant. The chain couples TRBV30 to TRBJ1-1, with D tentatively TRBD1 (6 bases). V was clipped by 1 base and J by 1 base, with 7 bases between them. Germline lookup yields CDR1 GTSNPN and CDR2 SVGIG (reference sequence). The CDR3 sequence is 13 residues long. The CDR3 region is CAWSEQGNTEAFF. The CDR3 coding sequence is TGTGCCTGGAGTGAACAGGGGAACACTGAAGCTTTCTTT. The full variable domain, in which reference TRBV30 and TRBJ1-1 provide the parts outside the CDR3, is SQTIHQWPATLVQPVGSPLSLECTVEGTSNPNLYWYRQAAGRGLQLLFYSVGIGQISSEVPQNLSASRPQDRQFILSSKKLLLSDSGFYLCAWSEQGNTEAFFGQGTRLTVV.

V gene TRBV29-1 combines with J gene TRBJ2-3, with a possible D match to TRBD2 (7 bases). V lost 6 bases, J lost 4 bases, and 17 bases lay in between. This CDR3 is 14 amino acids long. Germline V gives CDR1 SQVTM, CDR2 ANQGSEA. DNA for the CDR3: TGCAGCGTCGGGGGGACAAGCGGCGCAGATACGCAGTATTTT. Residues: CSVGGTSGADTQYF.

This clone was detected only a few times. This rearrangement joins TRBV4-1 to TRBJ2-2; TRBD1 aligns across 10 bases. Germline assignment: CDR1 MGHRA and CDR2 YSYEKL. The CDR3 is 19 amino acids. V dropped 0 bases and J dropped 0; count of bases not matched to a gene: 7. The CDR3 coding sequence is TGCGCCAGCAGCCAAGATCGACAGGGGGCAGCCGCGAACACCGGGGAGCTGTTTTTT. Residues: CASSQDRQGAAANTGELFF.

V usage is TRBV10-3 and J usage is TRBJ1-1; TRBD1 aligns across 9 bases. With 6 bases clipped from V and 1 base from J, the junction kept 6 bases outside the gene matches. CDR3 size: 15 residues. From germline, CDR1 is ENHRY and CDR2 SYGVKD. CDR3 nucleotides: TGTGCCATCAGGGGACAGGGAGGGGCGAACACTGAAGCTTTCTTT. It specifies CAIRGQGGANTEAFF.

This chain joins TRBV7-2 and TRBJ1-2; 7 bases align to TRBD1. CDR3 length: 15 amino acids. Germline V gives CDR1 SGHTA, CDR2 FQGNSA. The J segment lost 2 bases and the V segment lost 5 bases, leaving 8 bases of the junction unmatched. The CDR3 here is CASSQGQVLNYGYTF. The CDR3 bases are TGTGCCAGCAGCCAAGGACAGGTCCTGAACTATGGCTACACCTTC.

V usage is TRBV11-3 and J usage is TRBJ2-7; TRBD2 matches 7 bases. Per germline, CDR1 SGHNT and CDR2 YENEEA. The CDR3 length is 14 residues. J lost 5 bases, V lost 5 bases, and 9 bases had no gene match. The DNA of the CDR3 is TGTGCCAGCAGCCTGGGCGGGAGTAGCGACGAGCAGTACTTC. It encodes CASSLGGSSDEQYF.

A word on this clone: The sample has other DNA sequences that encode this CDR3 too. The genes are TRBV30 and TRBJ1-1; no firm D call. CDR1 is GTSNPN, CDR2 SVGIG, per germline (reference sequence). This CDR3 comprises 11 residues. Trimming took 0 bases from V and 3 from J, leaving 2 bases between them. CDR3 residues: CAWSVDTEAFF. The CDR3 coding sequence is TGTGCCTGGAGTGTAGACACTGAAGCTTTCTTT. The full variable domain, rest sourced from reference TRBV30 and TRBJ1-1, is SQTIHQWPATLVQPVGSPLSLECTVEGTSNPNLYWYRQAAGRGLQLLFYSVGIGQISSEVPQNLSASRPQDRQFILSSKKLLLSDSGFYLCAWSVDTEAFFGQGTRLTVV.